The 25 T cell receptor beta chains presented below share a single source sample, sequenced in a study of T-cell reconstitution after alpha-beta-depleted transplantation in children. During its preparation, the TCRbeta library received unique molecular identifiers. A single record per CDR3 protein comes from TCRdb applying MiXCR to the PCR reads. The sample contains 200,000 to 250,000 distinct CDR3 sequences, around 9.6% of which appear only once. The material was PBMCs from the stem cell graft donor, obtained from the stem cell graft. These receptors all come from a human donor who donated a stem cell graft to a child with acute lymphoblastic leukemia.

The chain combines TRBV27 with TRBJ2-3; perhaps D is TRBD1 or TRBD2 (5 bases each). The length of the CDR3 is 14 residues. With 4 bases removed from V and 4 bases from J, the gap between germline ends came to 12 bases. Germline V gene data show CDR1 as MNHEY and CDR2 as SMNVEV (reference sequence). The DNA of the CDR3 is TGTGCCAGCAGTTCTTGGGGACCTGCAGATACGCAGTATTTT. It specifies CASSSWGPADTQYF.

This clonotype was detected ten times or more. The chain links TRBV4-2 to TRBJ2-2, with 10 positions matching TRBD1. The J segment lost 7 bases and the V segment lost 4 bases, leaving 12 bases of the junction unmatched. This CDR3 region has 17 residues. The germline V gene encodes CDR1 LGHNA and CDR2 YNFKEQ. DNA of the CDR3: TGTGCCAGCAGCCCCCAGGGGACAGGGGTTAGGAGCGGGGAGCTGTTTTTT. Its protein is CASSPQGTGVRSGELFF.

This clonotype was counted many times. The chain joins TRBV5-1 to TRBJ1-1, with 9 bases lining up with TRBD1. This CDR3 comprises 16 residues. Trimming removed 4 bases from V and 3 bases from J; junction bases left unmatched: 10. The germline CDR1 and CDR2 sequences are SGHRS and YFSETQ. The CDR3 sequence: CASSQATGGMDTEAFF. CDR3 coding DNA: TGCGCCAGCAGCCAGGCGACAGGGGGTATGGACACTGAAGCTTTCTTT.

There are many counts of this clonotype. V and J are TRBV20-1 and TRBJ1-6; TRBD1 is a possible D gene (6 bases). The length of the CDR3 is 13 residues. In germline, CDR1 is DFQATT, CDR2 SNEGSKA (reference sequence). Trimming cost V 5 bases and J 7 bases, with 12 bases left between them. The CDR3 is CSALQGFNSPLHF. Here the CDR3 DNA reads TGCAGTGCTCTACAGGGCTTCAATTCACCCCTCCACTTT.

This chain uses TRBV27 with TRBJ2-5; 8 positions agree with TRBD2. CDR1 MNHEY and CDR2 SMNVEV come from the germline V gene (reference sequence). This CDR3 contains 14 residues. V dropped 5 bases and J dropped 4; count of bases not matched to a gene: 6. DNA of the CDR3: TGTGCCAGCAGTCCAGGGAGCGGGGGAGAGACCCAGTACTTC. As protein: CASSPGSGGETQYF.

This clonotype was found many times. This chain joins TRBV12-3 or TRBV12-4 and TRBJ2-6; weak D call: TRBD2 (5 bases). The V end was cut by 0 bases, the J end by 11 bases, with 5 bases between. The CDR3 has 12 residues. Here the CDR3 DNA reads TGTGCCAGCAGTTTAGCGGAGGACGTCCTGACTTTC. This sequence encodes CASSLAEDVLTF.

This rearrangement joins TRBV7-9 to TRBJ1-5; D perhaps matches TRBD1 (5 bases). Germline V gene lookup returns CDR1 SEHNR and CDR2 FQNEAQ (reference sequence). This CDR3 has 16 residues. V lost 1 base to trimming and J lost 4 bases, with 14 bases between them. DNA for the CDR3: TGTGCCAGCAGCTTAGTTGTCGGCGGGGGGAATCAGCCCCAGCATTTT. It translates to CASSLVVGGGNQPQHF.

This clonotype appeared many times. The rearrangement links TRBV5-6 to TRBJ1-2; D is possibly TRBD1 (5 bases). This CDR3 comprises 14 residues. V lost 2 bases and J lost 4, with 12 bases in between. Per the germline V gene, CDR1 is SGHDT and CDR2 is YYEEEE. CDR3 DNA: TGTGCCAGCAGCTTACCCGACAGACTCTATGGCTACACCTTC. It specifies CASSLPDRLYGYTF.

The chain uses TRBV29-1 and TRBJ2-7, with 8 bases that match TRBD1. The CDR3 runs to 13 residues. V lost 5 bases to trimming and J lost 5 bases; unmatched junction nucleotides: 8. Germline V gene lookup returns CDR1 SQVTM and CDR2 ANQGSEA. This chain's CDR3 is CSVRTGLVNEQYF. CDR3 sequence (DNA): TGCAGCGTTAGGACAGGGTTAGTCAACGAGCAGTACTTC.

The sample holds many counts of this clonotype. V and J are TRBV6-2 or TRBV6-3 and TRBJ1-1, with unresolved D. The CDR3 is 17 residues long. Germline-derived CDR1 and CDR2 are MNHEY and SVGEGT. The ends were cut back, 0 bases at V and 1 base at J, with 15 bases in the middle. CDR3 protein: CASSYSRFADPNTEAFF. The CDR3 bases are TGTGCCAGCAGTTACTCGAGATTTGCAGATCCGAACACTGAAGCTTTCTTT.

Many counts were recorded for this clonotype. V gene TRBV5-4 combines with J gene TRBJ2-2; D may be TRBD1 or TRBD2 (6 bases each). V was trimmed by 6 bases and J by 6 bases, leaving 12 bases between them. This CDR3 region has 13 residues. Germline V gene sequence: CDR1 SGHNT, CDR2 YYREEE (reference sequence). CDR3 in amino acids: CASTLRGAGELFF. The CDR3 DNA follows: TGTGCCAGCACCTTAAGGGGGGCCGGGGAGCTGTTTTTT.

Ten or more counts support this clonotype. This chain connects TRBV5-1 to TRBJ1-1, with 8 bases matching TRBD1. The germline V gene has CDR1 SGHRS and CDR2 YFSETQ. The CDR3 runs to 14 residues. The ends lost 3 bases at V and 1 base at J; junction bases unmatched: 2. CDR3 in amino acids: CASSWQGANTEAFF. DNA of the CDR3: TGCGCCAGCAGCTGGCAGGGGGCGAACACTGAAGCTTTCTTT.

The chain carries TRBV18 and TRBJ1-1; D ambiguous. V lost 3 bases and J lost 1, with 9 bases in between. Germline V gene data show CDR1 as KGHSH and CDR2 as LQKENI. This CDR3 contains 14 residues. The CDR3 reads CASSPRYKNTEAFF. In DNA form, the CDR3 reads TGTGCCAGCTCACCGAGATACAAGAACACTGAAGCTTTCTTT.

The rearrangement joins TRBV6-5 to TRBJ2-3; 7 bases align to TRBD1. The germline V gene encodes CDR1 MNHEY and CDR2 SVGAGI. This CDR3 is built from 18 residues. With 0 bases clipped from V and 0 bases from J, the junction kept 9 bases outside the gene matches. The CDR3 DNA is TGTGCCAGCAGTTACTCGATTACGACAGGGTCTAGCACAGATACGCAGTATTTT. As protein: CASSYSITTGSSTDTQYF.

This clonotype was counted at least ten times. The V gene is TRBV7-9, the J gene TRBJ1-2; weak D call: TRBD1 (6 bases). This CDR3 is 15 amino acids long. Germline lookup yields CDR1 SEHNR and CDR2 FQNEAQ (reference sequence). V lost 5 bases, J lost 4 bases, and 17 bases lay in between. The CDR3 spells CASSPSGQGFYGYTF. The CDR3 DNA is TGTGCCAGCAGCCCGAGTGGGCAGGGGTTCTATGGCTACACCTTC.

The chain employs TRBV5-5 and TRBJ1-2; maybe TRBD1 (5 bases). Germline-derived CDR1 and CDR2 are SGHKS and YYEKEE (reference sequence). Trimming took off 2 bases at V and 4 bases at J, with 12 bases between the two ends. The CDR3 extends over 14 amino acids. In nucleotides, the CDR3 is TGTGCCAGCAGCTTTGAGACAGATCTCTATGGCTACACCTTC. The encoded protein is CASSFETDLYGYTF.

The rearrangement joins TRBV11-1 to TRBJ2-3; tentative D call: TRBD2 (6 bases). The CDR3 has 12 amino acids. Germline CDR1 is SGHAT and CDR2 is FQDESV (reference sequence). Trimming cost V 5 bases and J 4 bases, with 7 bases left between them. The CDR3, as DNA: TGTGCCAGCAGCGGGACTTCAGATACGCAGTATTTT. Protein: CASSGTSDTQYF.

This clonotype showed up many times. The rearrangement uses TRBV7-2 and TRBJ1-1; no clear D. Between the trimmed V and J ends, which lost 2 bases and 6 bases, there was a span of 10 bases. Looked up from germline, CDR1 is SGHTA and CDR2 is FQGNSA. CDR3 length equals 13 residues. The CDR3 DNA reads TGTGCCAGCAGCTTAATATACTTGGCTGAAGCTTTCTTT. This encodes CASSLIYLAEAFF. Full variable domain (outside the CDR3, taken from reference TRBV7-2 and TRBJ1-1): GAGVSQSPSNKVTEKGKDVELRCDPISGHTALYWYRQSLGQGLEFLIYFQGNSAPDKSGLPSDRFSAERTGGSVSTLTIQRTQQEDSAVYLCASSLIYLAEAFFGQGTRLTVV.

This clonotype was counted ten times or more. This chain uses TRBV27 with TRBJ2-7; unclear D gene. In germline, CDR1 is MNHEY, CDR2 SMNVEV (reference sequence). There are 14 residues in the CDR3. V lost 3 bases to trimming and J lost 4 bases, with 13 bases between them. CDR3 in amino acids: CASSFGRISYEQYF. CDR3 nucleotide sequence: TGTGCCAGCAGTTTCGGCAGGATTTCTTACGAGCAGTACTTC.

This clonotype has a handful of counts. V usage is TRBV3-1 and J usage is TRBJ2-6, with a possible D match to TRBD2 (7 bases). V gave up 0 bases and J gave up 2 bases, with 11 bases separating them. Germline loops: CDR1 LGHDT, CDR2 YNNKEL (reference sequence). This CDR3 spans 17 amino acids. CDR3 region: CASSQDSGGAGANVLTF. The CDR3 nucleotides are TGTGCCAGCAGCCAAGATTCGGGGGGCGCTGGGGCCAACGTCCTGACTTTC. Drawing the rest from reference TRBV3-1 and TRBJ2-6, the complete variable domain is DTAVSQTPKYLVTQMGNDKSIKCEQNLGHDTMYWYKQDSKKFLKIMFSYNNKELIINETVPNRFSPKSPDKAHLNLHINSLELGDSAVYFCASSQDSGGAGANVLTFGAGSRLTVL.

CDR3 nucleotide sequence: TGTGCCAGCTCCCGTCCCTCATTCTCCTACGAGCAGTACTTC. Amino acids: CASSRPSFSYEQYF. The rearrangement links TRBV12-3 or TRBV12-4 to TRBJ2-7; D gene ambiguous. The CDR3 runs 14 residues. The V and J ends lost 8 bases and 0 bases respectively, with 14 bases between them.

In its sample, this clonotype was seen many times. This chain joins TRBV7-9 and TRBJ1-1; 8 nucleotides align to TRBD1. This CDR3 contains 13 residues. CDR1 and CDR2 (germline): SEHNR, FQNEAQ (reference sequence). J was trimmed by 5 bases and V by 6 bases; bases with no gene match: 5. CDR3 sequence: CASSFQGATEAFF. DNA for the CDR3: TGTGCCAGCAGTTTTCAGGGGGCAACTGAAGCTTTCTTT.

This clonotype came up many times. The chain links TRBV6-2 or TRBV6-3 to TRBJ1-1, with a weak D call TRBD1 (6 bases). Germline V gene sequence: CDR1 MNHEY, CDR2 SVGEGT. Trimming took off 6 bases at V and 4 bases at J, with 18 bases between the two ends. The CDR3 has 15 amino acids. Written as DNA, the CDR3 is TGTGCCAGCAGGCGGACAGAAAATCTACTCACTGAAGCTTTCTTT. It codes for CASRRTENLLTEAFF.

There are a few counts of this clonotype. The chain has TRBV5-1 and TRBJ1-2; 10 nucleotides line up with TRBD1. Germline CDR1 and CDR2: SGHRS and YFSETQ. This CDR3 has 19 amino acids. The V gene end was trimmed by 0 bases and the J gene end by 6 bases; junction bases not matched to a gene: 17. The CDR3 nucleotides read TGCGCCAGCAGCTTGGAGGGGGGGCGAGCGGGACAGGGGACGAATGGCTACACCTTC. Protein sequence: CASSLEGGRAGQGTNGYTF.

CDR3 bases: TGTGCCAGCAGTCCAGCCGGGACAGGGGTTTGGGACATCTACGAGCAGTACTTC. Translating it yields CASSPAGTGVWDIYEQYF. This chain uses TRBV6-1 with TRBJ2-7, with 10 bases fitting TRBD1. The CDR3 has 18 residues. V shed 5 bases, J shed 3 bases, and the junction held 16 bases outside the gene matches. The V gene's germline CDR1 is MNHNS and CDR2 SASEGT.